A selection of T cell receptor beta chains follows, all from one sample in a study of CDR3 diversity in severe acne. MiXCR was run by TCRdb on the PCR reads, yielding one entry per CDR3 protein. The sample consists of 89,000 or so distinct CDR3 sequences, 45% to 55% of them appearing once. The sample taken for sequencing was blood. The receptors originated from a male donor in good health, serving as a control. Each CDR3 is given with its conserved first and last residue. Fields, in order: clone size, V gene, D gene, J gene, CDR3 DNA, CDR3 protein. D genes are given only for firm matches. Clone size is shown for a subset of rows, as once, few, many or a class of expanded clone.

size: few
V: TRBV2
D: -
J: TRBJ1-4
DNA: TGTGCCAGCAGCAGTCCCACGGCAACTAATGAAAAACTGTTTTTT
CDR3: CASSSPTATNEKLFF

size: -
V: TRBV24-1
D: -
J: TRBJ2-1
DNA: TGTGCCACCAGTGATGGCGGTGGGGGGCGCCAGGCAGGTGAGCAGTTCTTC
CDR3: CATSDGGGGRQAGEQFF

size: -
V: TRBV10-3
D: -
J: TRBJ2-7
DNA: TGTGCCAGCAGAGGACACGGAGCCTACTACGAGCAGTACTTC
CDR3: CASRGHGAYYEQYF

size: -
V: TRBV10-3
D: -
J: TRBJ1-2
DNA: TGTGCCATCAGTGAGGGGGCGGACCGCTATGGCTACACCTTC
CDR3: CAISEGADRYGYTF

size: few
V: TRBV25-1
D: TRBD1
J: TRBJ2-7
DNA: TGTGCCAGCAGTGGGCCCGGGGGGACAGGGGCATCCTACGAGCAGTACTTC
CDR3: CASSGPGGTGASYEQYF

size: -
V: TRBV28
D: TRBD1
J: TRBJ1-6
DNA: TGTGCCAGCAGTCTATGGCGACAGGGTGGTCCGCCCCTCCACTTT
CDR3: CASSLWRQGGPPLHF

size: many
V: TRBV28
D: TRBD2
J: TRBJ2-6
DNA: TGTGCCAGCAGCCCGGGGGGGGGGGCTGGGGCCAACGTCCTGACTTTC
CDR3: CASSPGGGAGANVLTF

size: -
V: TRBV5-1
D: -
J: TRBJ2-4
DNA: TGCGCCAGCAGCTTGTCTGACAGGACACTAAACATTCAGTACTTC
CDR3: CASSLSDRTLNIQYF

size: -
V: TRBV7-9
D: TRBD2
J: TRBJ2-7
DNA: TGTGCCAGCAGCTTAGGAGCGGGAGGGGTCTACGAGCAGTACTTC
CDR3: CASSLGAGGVYEQYF

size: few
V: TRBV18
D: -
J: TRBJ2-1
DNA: TGTGCCAGTAGTGGGGGCCTATACAATGAGCAGTTCTTC
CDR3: CASSGGLYNEQFF

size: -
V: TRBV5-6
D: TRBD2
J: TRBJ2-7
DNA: TGTGCCAGCAGCGCGGGGACTAGCGGGATTTACGAGCAGTACTTC
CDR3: CASSAGTSGIYEQYF